Reported below is one T cell receptor beta chain. Its target is not known. The data belong to a study of cytomegalovirus exposure and HLA in healthy donors. Background on the study: When 398 donors were genotyped, roughly 82% of them were found to fall in the Caucasian-associated ancestry cluster.

Findings and caveats of the study: In the analysis, some V segments, TRBV6-2 and TRBV6-3 included, were excluded as indistinguishable. Later analysis demonstrated an association between a missense DCLRE1C variant and TCR beta V- and J-gene trimming.

V lost 1 base and J lost 1, with 8 bases in between. There are 14 residues in the CDR3. Germline values: CDR1 MGHRA, CDR2 YSYEKL. The PCR used 60 Vbeta and 13 Jbeta primers. TCRdb's copy holds only in-frame clones and misses some; the assay was immunoSEQ multiplex PCR. The sample holds roughly 200,000 clones, almost 70% seen once. The rearrangement uses TRBV4-1 and TRBJ2-7; a weak D match, TRBD2 (5 bases). This clonotype was sampled from a man aged 35-49 years in good health and CMV-seropositive. What was sequenced was PBMCs. CDR3 DNA: TGCGCCAGCAGCCAAGTTGGAGGTTCCTACGAGCAGTACTTC. Encoded protein: CASSQVGGSYEQYF.